The source of this TCR beta chain is a study of blood T cell repertoires in COVID-19. Authors' methods: Reference gene primer amplification yielded estimated nucleated cell counts. Assay used: immunoSEQ multiplex PCR; TCRdb lists only in-frame clones, some missing. V, J and clone size are taken as reported in that table, and D and trimming were inferred from the DNA itself. The table includes some 150,000 clones, approximately 86% detected once. Cohort allocation depended upon clinical history that participants reported. Two negative PCRs, clearance, or symptom resolution characterized the recovered Cohort 3 donors. Germline values: CDR1 MNHNY, CDR2 SVGAGI (reference sequence). The CDR3 length is 14 residues. V was clipped by 7 bases and J by 4 bases; unmatched bases: 7.

Material: PBMCs or T cells enriched from blood (not recorded which). The chain has TRBV6-6 and TRBJ1-5; 7 bases fit TRBD1. This TCR came from a woman between 35 and 50 years old who had recovered from COVID-19. The CDR3: CASNHRQGNQPQHF. The CDR3 nucleotides are TGTGCCAGCAACCACCGACAGGGTAATCAGCCCCAGCATTTT.